Presented here are 28 T cell receptor beta chains from one specimen sequenced in a study of T cell changes during pregnancy in multiple sclerosis. This table comes from immunoSEQ multiplex PCR, and its TCRdb copy is limited to in-frame clones, with some not included. The sample lists around 97,000 clones; around nine tenths were seen once. The sequencing used peripheral blood, collected after pregnancy. The receptor source for this set is a female donor with multiple sclerosis, enrolled in a pregnancy study.

The chain uses TRBV7-6 and TRBJ1-6; 8 nucleotides agree with TRBD1. Germline-derived CDR1 and CDR2 are SGHVS and FNYEAQ. Trimming removed 4 bases from V and 11 bases from J; junction bases left unmatched: 7. This CDR3 is 14 amino acids long. The CDR3 spells CASSSDRVLTPLHF. For the CDR3, the DNA is TGTGCCAGCAGCTCGGACAGGGTACTTACACCCCTCCACTTT. Combining the CDR3 with reference TRBV7-6 and TRBJ1-6 gives the whole variable domain GAGVSQSPRYKVTKRGQDVALRCDPISGHVSLYWYRQALGQGPEFLTYFNYEAQQDKSGLPNDRFSAERPEGSISTLTIQRTEQRDSAMYRCASSSDRVLTPLHFGNGTRLTVT.

This rearrangement joins TRBV5-1 to TRBJ2-7; 8 bases match TRBD2. Germline trimming cut 0 bases from V and 5 bases from J; bases unmatched to any gene: 10. CDR1 SGHRS and CDR2 YFSETQ come from the germline V gene. This CDR3 comprises 16 residues. The CDR3 region is CASSLDASGPLDEQYF. CDR3 nucleotides: TGCGCCAGCAGCTTGGATGCTAGCGGGCCCCTGGACGAGCAGTACTTC.

The rearrangement links TRBV10-2 to TRBJ2-7, with TRBD2 matching over 14 bases. This CDR3 has 18 residues. CDR1 and CDR2 (germline): WSHSY, SAAADI. Losses at the gene ends were 1 base for V and 2 bases for J; bases not matched to a gene: 7. CDR3 DNA sequence: TGCGCCAGCAGTGAGTGGGGACTAGCGGGGGAGCTCACCTACGAGCAGTACTTC. Translated, it gives CASSEWGLAGELTYEQYF.

The V gene is TRBV14, the J gene TRBJ2-2; 8 positions agree with TRBD2. V shed 7 bases, J shed 5 bases, and the junction held 15 bases outside the gene matches. CDR1 is SGHDN and CDR2 is FVKESK in the germline V gene. CDR3 length: 17 amino acids. In DNA, the CDR3 is TGTGCCAGCAAAGCCGGGGGGGGATCGGAGTGGACCGGGGAGCTGTTTTTT. It specifies CASKAGGGSEWTGELFF.

This clone has just one count. The chain joins TRBV5-4 to TRBJ2-2; 9 bases fit TRBD2. Germline trimming cut 0 bases from V and 6 bases from J; bases unmatched to any gene: 3. The CDR3 covers 15 residues. Germline values: CDR1 SGHNT, CDR2 YYREEE (reference sequence). CDR3 nucleotide sequence: TGTGCCAGCAGCTTGGCACGGACTAGCGCCGGGGAGCTGTTTTTT. Amino acid sequence: CASSLARTSAGELFF. The entire variable domain, with the rest obtained from reference TRBV5-4 and TRBJ2-2, is as follows: ETGVTQSPTHLIKTRGQQVTLRCSSQSGHNTVSWYQQALGQGPQFIFQYYREEENGRGNFPPRFSGLQFPNYSSELNVNALELDDSALYLCASSLARTSAGELFFGEGSRLTVL.

The V call is TRBV7-6, the J call TRBJ2-2, with TRBD2 matching 8 bases. This CDR3 region has 16 residues. Germline-derived CDR1 and CDR2 are SGHVS and FNYEAQ. After removal of 4 bases from V and 0 bases from J, the junction contained 4 bases not matched to a gene. The CDR3 DNA sequence: TGTGCCAGCAGCTATTCTAGCGGGCCGAACACCGGGGAGCTGTTTTTT. Translated: CASSYSSGPNTGELFF.

DNA of the CDR3: TGTGCCTGGAGTTATGAGCAAGCGGGACCAGATACGCAGTATTTT. It specifies CAWSYEQAGPDTQYF. The chain employs TRBV30 and TRBJ2-3, with 7 positions matching TRBD2. Per germline, CDR1 GTSNPN and CDR2 SVGIG (reference sequence). The CDR3 runs 15 residues. V lost 2 bases and J lost 4; bases outside the gene matches: 9.

This CDR3 is CASSVVGTGSNEQFF. The CDR3 DNA reads as TGTGCCAGCAGCGTAGTGGGGACAGGGTCGAATGAGCAGTTCTTC. The J gene is TRBJ2-1, the V gene TRBV9, with 9 bases identical to TRBD1. Trimming took 0 bases from V and 7 from J; bases not matched to a gene: 5. The CDR3 consists of 15 residues. CDR1 and CDR2 (germline): SGDLS, YYNGEE.

This chain joins TRBV2 and TRBJ1-6; 7 nucleotides line up with TRBD1. This CDR3 region has 16 residues. J lost 4 bases, V lost 3 bases, and 6 bases had no gene match. The germline CDR1 and CDR2 sequences are SNHLY and FYNNEI. The CDR3 DNA sequence: TGTGCCAGCAGTGAGCCTACGGGACAGTATAATTCACCCCTCCACTTT. Its protein is CASSEPTGQYNSPLHF.

The chain is built from TRBV18 and TRBJ2-1; TRBD1 matches at 10 bases. The germline V gene encodes CDR1 KGHSH and CDR2 LQKENI. CDR3 length equals 14 residues. V was pared by 2 bases and J by 7 bases, with 2 bases of the junction left unmatched. CDR3 nucleotide sequence: TGTGCCAGCTCACCAGGGACAGGGGTAAATGAGCAGTTCTTC. It codes for CASSPGTGVNEQFF.

The V call is TRBV7-6, the J call TRBJ1-6, with TRBD1 matching over 9 bases. Trimming took 6 bases from V and 7 from J; bases not matched to a gene: 1. The CDR3 covers 13 residues. The germline V gene has CDR1 SGHVS and CDR2 FNYEAQ. CDR3 region: CASRGTGNSPLHF. The DNA of the CDR3 is TGTGCCAGCAGGGGGACAGGGAATTCACCCCTCCACTTT.

V and J are TRBV9 and TRBJ1-1, with no clear D. The CDR3 is 15 amino acids. Looked up from germline, CDR1 is SGDLS and CDR2 is YYNGEE. V gave up 0 bases and J gave up 5 bases, with 14 bases separating them. The CDR3: CASSVASEGWTEAFF. In nucleotides, the CDR3 is TGTGCCAGCAGCGTAGCCTCGGAGGGTTGGACTGAAGCTTTCTTT.

The rearrangement uses TRBV28 and TRBJ2-5; no clear D. CDR3 length: 14 residues. CDR1 and CDR2 from the germline V gene are MDHEN and SYDVKM. Trimming cost V 11 bases and J 4 bases, with 20 bases left between them. CDR3: CACSTSASTETQYF. Here the CDR3 DNA reads TGTGCCTGTTCGACATCCGCAAGCACAGAGACCCAGTACTTC.

This rearrangement joins TRBV5-1 to TRBJ2-1; 9 bases agree with TRBD1. The CDR3 length is 15 residues. CDR1 is SGHRS, CDR2 YFSETQ, per germline. J lost 8 bases, V lost 0 bases, and 6 bases had no gene match. CDR3 DNA sequence: TGCGCCAGCAGCTTGGGTGACAGGGGGGGGGATGAGCAGTTCTTC. The encoded protein is CASSLGDRGGDEQFF.

The chain recombines TRBV19 with TRBJ1-2; TRBD1 aligns across 7 bases. The germline gives CDR1 LNHDA, CDR2 SQIVND (reference sequence). The CDR3 covers 17 residues. V was pared by 5 bases and J by 6 bases, with 18 bases of the junction left unmatched. CDR3 bases: TGTGCCAGTAGTCCGGGCTTGAACAGGGGCTTCGTGAATGGCTACACCTTC. This codes for CASSPGLNRGFVNGYTF.

The sample holds a few counts of this clone. The chain links TRBV28 to TRBJ1-4; 9 nucleotides agree with TRBD1. This CDR3 comprises 15 residues. V trimming: 3 bases; J trimming: 6 bases; junction bases outside the gene matches: 5. CDR1 and CDR2 (germline): MDHEN, SYDVKM. CDR3 sequence: CASSFPQGADEKLFF. The CDR3 coding sequence is TGTGCCAGCAGTTTCCCACAGGGGGCCGATGAAAAACTGTTTTTT.

The V and J genes are TRBV15 and TRBJ2-7; 14 nucleotides align to TRBD2. The CDR3 extends over 16 amino acids. Germline CDR1 LNHNV, CDR2 YYDKDF (reference sequence). Germline trimming cut 1 base from V and 7 bases from J; bases unmatched to any gene: 6. Written as DNA, the CDR3 is TGTGCCACCAGCAGAGGCCAGGGACTAGCGGGAGTGGAGCAGTACTTC. It encodes CATSRGQGLAGVEQYF.

This CDR3 reads CASSPLAPTGANVLTF. The CDR3 nucleotides read TGTGCCAGCTCACCATTAGCTCCGACGGGGGCCAACGTCCTGACTTTC. The chain couples TRBV18 to TRBJ2-6; D not resolved. CDR3 length equals 16 residues. With 2 bases removed from V and 4 bases from J, the gap between germline ends came to 12 bases. Germline assignment: CDR1 KGHSH and CDR2 LQKENI.

The chain has TRBV7-6 and TRBJ1-3; 9 bases align to TRBD1. V gave up 1 base and J gave up 0 bases; unmatched junction bases: 4. The CDR3 spans 17 residues. Germline CDR1 and CDR2: SGHVS and FNYEAQ. CDR3 in DNA: TGTGCCAGCAGCTTAGGGACAGGGGTGTTCTCTGGAAACACCATATATTTT. It codes for CASSLGTGVFSGNTIYF.

The J gene is TRBJ1-5, the V gene TRBV4-1, with TRBD1 identical over 7 bases. V was pared by 4 bases and J by 0 bases, with 3 bases of the junction left unmatched. Germline V gene data show CDR1 as MGHRA and CDR2 as YSYEKL. The CDR3 covers 15 residues. CDR3 in amino acids: CASSLGQASNQPQHF. The CDR3 bases are TGCGCCAGCAGCCTCGGACAGGCTAGCAATCAGCCCCAGCATTTT.

By share of the sample, this clone is medium-sized. The chain recombines TRBV10-3 with TRBJ1-1; TRBD1 matches 8 bases. The CDR3 contains 13 residues. Germline V gene lookup returns CDR1 ENHRY and CDR2 SYGVKD. Trimming took 10 bases from V and 5 from J; bases not matched to a gene: 9. The CDR3 DNA is TGTGCCACCGGACAGGGATTGGTTACTGAAGCTTTCTTT. Its translation is CATGQGLVTEAFF.

V gene TRBV28 combines with J gene TRBJ2-1; 10 nucleotides match TRBD1. The CDR3 sequence is 15 residues long. Germline V gives CDR1 MDHEN, CDR2 SYDVKM. The J segment lost 8 bases and the V segment lost 1 base, leaving 5 bases of the junction unmatched. This CDR3 reads CASSLLTGGEDEQFF. CDR3 nucleotide sequence: TGTGCCAGCAGTTTATTGACAGGGGGCGAGGATGAGCAGTTCTTC. Together with reference TRBV28 and TRBJ2-1, the CDR3 gives the full variable domain: DVKVTQSSRYLVKRTGEKVFLECVQDMDHENMFWYRQDPGLGLRLIYFSYDVKMKEKGDIPEGYSVSREKKERFSLILESASTNQTSMYLCASSLLTGGEDEQFFGPGTRLTVL.

This sequence joins TRBV7-2 and TRBJ1-4; 8 bases match TRBD1. Germline CDR1 is SGHTA and CDR2 is FQGNSA. The V segment lost 5 bases and the J segment 8 bases; nucleotides outside the gene matches: 10. The CDR3 spans 15 residues. DNA for the CDR3: TGTGCCAGCAGCATCCCAGGGGGCGCCAGGGAAAAACTGTTTTTT. It is translated as CASSIPGGAREKLFF.

The genes are TRBV5-4 and TRBJ1-1; weak D call: TRBD1 (5 bases). This CDR3 contains 16 residues. V lost 0 bases and J lost 0, with 12 bases in between. Germline-derived CDR1 and CDR2 are SGHNT and YYREEE (reference sequence). Written as DNA, the CDR3 is TGTGCCAGCAGCTTGGGAGGTACAGGCATGAACACTGAAGCTTTCTTT. Translating gives CASSLGGTGMNTEAFF.

The chain uses TRBV29-1 and TRBJ1-1; D call uncertain. Trimming removed 5 bases at V and 6 bases at J, with 13 bases between. This CDR3 has 12 amino acids. Germline lookup yields CDR1 SQVTM and CDR2 ANQGSEA. The CDR3 DNA sequence: TGCAGCGTTACCGCCATGAGAGCTGAAGCTTTCTTT. Its translation: CSVTAMRAEAFF.

V is TRBV5-5 and J is TRBJ2-3; 11 bases align to TRBD2. Trimming took 0 bases from V and 4 from J; bases not matched to a gene: 1. CDR3 size: 15 residues. From germline, CDR1 is SGHKS and CDR2 YYEKEE (reference sequence). CDR3 bases: TGTGCCAGCAGCTTGGGACTAGCGGGGCCAGATACGCAGTATTTT. Translation gives CASSLGLAGPDTQYF.

The chain carries TRBV4-2 and TRBJ2-3; D is ambiguous. The germline V gene encodes CDR1 LGHNA and CDR2 YNFKEQ. The V gene lost 0 bases and the J gene lost 6 bases, with 13 bases spanning the gap. CDR3 length: 15 residues. CDR3 region: CASSQDMSLQDTQYF. CDR3 coding DNA: TGTGCCAGCAGCCAAGATATGTCCTTGCAGGATACGCAGTATTTT.

This chain connects TRBV4-2 to TRBJ1-4; no reliable D call. This CDR3 is 15 amino acids long. Trimming pared 4 bases from V and 0 bases from J, leaving 9 bases between. The V gene's germline CDR1 is LGHNA and CDR2 YNFKEQ. CDR3 residues: CASSRRHPTNEKLFF. For the CDR3, the DNA is TGTGCCAGCAGCCGACGACACCCAACTAATGAAAAACTGTTTTTT.